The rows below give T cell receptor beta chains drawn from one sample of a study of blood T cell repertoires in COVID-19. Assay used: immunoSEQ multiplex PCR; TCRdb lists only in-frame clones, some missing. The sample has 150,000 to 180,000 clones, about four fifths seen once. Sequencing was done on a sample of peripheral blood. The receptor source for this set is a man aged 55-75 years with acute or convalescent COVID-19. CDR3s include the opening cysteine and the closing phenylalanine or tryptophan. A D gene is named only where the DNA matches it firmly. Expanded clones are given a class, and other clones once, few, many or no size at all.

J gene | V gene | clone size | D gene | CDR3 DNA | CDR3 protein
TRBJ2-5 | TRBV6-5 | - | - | TGTGCCAGCAGTTACTCGAGAGGAACCCAGTACTTC | CASSYSRGTQYF
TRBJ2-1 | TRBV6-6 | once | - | TGTGCCAGCAGTTCTTGGGAGGCCCACAATGAGCAGTTCTTC | CASSSWEAHNEQFF
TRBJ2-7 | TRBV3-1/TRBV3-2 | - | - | TGTGCCAGCAGCCGAACGGGAAGTTTATACGAGCAGTACTTC | CASSRTGSLYEQYF
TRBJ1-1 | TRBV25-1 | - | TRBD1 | TGTGCCAGCAGTGCCCGACAGGGGAACACTGAAGCTTTCTTT | CASSARQGNTEAFF
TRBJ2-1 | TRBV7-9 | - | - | TGTGCCAGCAACAGAGCGGAGAGCTCCTACAATGAGCAGTTCTTC | CASNRAESSYNEQFF
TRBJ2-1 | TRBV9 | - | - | TGTGCCAGCAGCCGTCAGGTTCGCTACAATGAGCAGTTCTTC | CASSRQVRYNEQFF
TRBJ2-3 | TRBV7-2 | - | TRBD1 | TGTGCCAGCAGCCCTGACAGGGGTAGAGATACGCAGTATTTT | CASSPDRGRDTQYF
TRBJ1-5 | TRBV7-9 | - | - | TGTGCCAGCAGCCCAGGCGGCAGGGACAATCAGCCCCAGCATTTT | CASSPGGRDNQPQHF
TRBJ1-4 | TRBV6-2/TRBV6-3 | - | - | TGTGCCAGCAGTTACCGGCAGGGTGGATCAACTAATGAAAAACTGTTTTTT | CASSYRQGGSTNEKLFF
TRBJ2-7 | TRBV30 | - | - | TGTGCCTGGAGTGGTGGGCACCTCTACGAGCAGTACTTC | CAWSGGHLYEQYF
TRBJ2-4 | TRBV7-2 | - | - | TGTGCCAGCAGCCTGGGCGGGGCAGGCAAAAACATTCAGTACTTC | CASSLGGAGKNIQYF
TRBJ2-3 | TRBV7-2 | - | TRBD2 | TGTGCCAGCAGCCCCGGGACTAGCGGCTCGGGCACAGATACGCAGTATTTT | CASSPGTSGSGTDTQYF
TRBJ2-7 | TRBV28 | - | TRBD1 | TGTGCCAGCAGTTCCGCCGGGACAGGGGGCTACGAGCAGTACTTC | CASSSAGTGGYEQYF
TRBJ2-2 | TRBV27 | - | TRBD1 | TGTGCCAGCAGATATGCCGGGACAGGGGAAGGAAACACCGGGGAGCTGTTTTTT | CASRYAGTGEGNTGELFF
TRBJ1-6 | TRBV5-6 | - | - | TGTGCCAGCAGCTTTTCAGGGGCGCTTAGATCACCCCTCCACTTT | CASSFSGALRSPLHF
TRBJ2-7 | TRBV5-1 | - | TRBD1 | TGCGCCAGCAGACCCGGGACAGCGACCTACGAGCAGTACTTC | CASRPGTATYEQYF
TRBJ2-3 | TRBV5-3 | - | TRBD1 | TGTGCCAGAAGCTCGGTCCGGGACAGTCATAGCACAGATACGCAGTATTTT | CARSSVRDSHSTDTQYF
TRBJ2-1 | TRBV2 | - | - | TGTGCCAGCAGTGAATCCGGTCCGGGGGGCTTGAATGAGCAGTTCTTC | CASSESGPGGLNEQFF
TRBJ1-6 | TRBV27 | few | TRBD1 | TGTGCCAGCAGTCCCCGGGACAGGGGAACATCACCCCTCCACTTT | CASSPRDRGTSPLHF
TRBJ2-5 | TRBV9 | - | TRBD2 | TGTGCCAGCAGCCCGAGACTAGCGGGGCGCCAAGAGACCCAGTACTTC | CASSPRLAGRQETQYF
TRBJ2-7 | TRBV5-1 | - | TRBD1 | TGCGCCAGCAGCTTGGCGGGGTCGTCCAGGGGGCGTGGGGAGCAGTACTTC | CASSLAGSSRGRGEQYF
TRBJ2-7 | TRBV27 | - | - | TGTGCCAGCAGTTCCACCGTTGACTATCCCTACGAGCAGTACTTC | CASSSTVDYPYEQYF
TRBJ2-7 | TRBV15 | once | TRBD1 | TGTGCCACCAGCAGAGGGAGGACAGGGGTCTACGAGCAGTACTTC | CATSRGRTGVYEQYF
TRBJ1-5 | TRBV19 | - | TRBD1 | TGTGCCAGTAGCAGGGGGCGGAATCAGCCCCAGCATTTT | CASSRGRNQPQHF
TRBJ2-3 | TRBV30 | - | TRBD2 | TGTGCCTGGAGTGTACCAGGTAGCGGGAGGCTCCTCCGCCGCACAGATACGCAGTATTTT | CAWSVPGSGRLLRRTDTQYF
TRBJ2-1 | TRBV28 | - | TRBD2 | TGTGCCAGCAGCCCATTTAGCGGGAGCCACACCTACAATGAGCAGTTCTTC | CASSPFSGSHTYNEQFF
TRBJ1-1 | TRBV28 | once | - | TGTGCCAGTGGGGGCTGGTCCACTGAAGCTTTCTTT | CASGGWSTEAFF
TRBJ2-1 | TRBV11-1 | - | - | TGTGCCAGCAGCTCAAACAGGGAGAACTACAATGAGCAGTTCTTC | CASSSNRENYNEQFF
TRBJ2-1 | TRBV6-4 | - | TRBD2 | TGTGCCAGCAGCCCCTCACTAGCGGTTACCTACAATGAGCAGTTCTTC | CASSPSLAVTYNEQFF
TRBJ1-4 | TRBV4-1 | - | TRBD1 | TGCGCCAGCAGCCCGGGACAGGGACGATTTGAAAAACTGTTTTTT | CASSPGQGRFEKLFF
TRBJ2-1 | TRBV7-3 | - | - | TGTGCCAGCAGCGAAGGGAGGACGGTTGGAGGTGAGCAGTTCTTC | CASSEGRTVGGEQFF
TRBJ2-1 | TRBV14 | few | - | TGTGCCAGCAGCCAAGCGGGATCCCTGCTGTACAATGAGCAGTTCTTC | CASSQAGSLLYNEQFF
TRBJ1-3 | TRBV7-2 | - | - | TGTGCCAGCAGCTTAGACAGCCCTTCTGGAAACACCATATATTTT | CASSLDSPSGNTIYF
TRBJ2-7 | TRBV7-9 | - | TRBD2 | TGTGCCAGCAGCTTAGCGCTGGGACTATCCTACGAGCAGTACTTC | CASSLALGLSYEQYF
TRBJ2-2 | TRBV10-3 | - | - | TGTGCCTCAGGGGAAACCGGGGAGCTGTTTTTT | CASGETGELFF
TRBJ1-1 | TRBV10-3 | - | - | TGTGCCATCAGTCGTGAGGCAGCAGTTGAAGCTTTCTTT | CAISREAAVEAFF
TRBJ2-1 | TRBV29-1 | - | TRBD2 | TGCAGCGTTCGTGATCGGACTAGCAGGGAGCAGTTCTTC | CSVRDRTSREQFF
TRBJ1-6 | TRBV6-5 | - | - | TGTGCCAGCAGTTACGATGGCGCAGGGTGGTCACCCCTCCACTTT | CASSYDGAGWSPLHF
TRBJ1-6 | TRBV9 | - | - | TGTGCCAGCAGCTTACGACAGGAGGATAATTCACCCCTCCACTTT | CASSLRQEDNSPLHF
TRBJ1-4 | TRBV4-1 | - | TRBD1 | TGCGCCAGCAGCCAGTGGGACAGGGACAATGAAAAACTGTTTTTT | CASSQWDRDNEKLFF
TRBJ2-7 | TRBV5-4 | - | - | TGTGCCAGCAGCTTGGAGGTTAGCATGAACGAGCAGTACTTC | CASSLEVSMNEQYF
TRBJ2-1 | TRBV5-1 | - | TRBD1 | TGCGCCAGCAGCGCAGGACAGGGAAACAATGAGCAGTTCTTC | CASSAGQGNNEQFF
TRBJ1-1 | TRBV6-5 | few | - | TGTGCCAGCAGGAGATTGGACACTGAAGCTTTCTTT | CASRRLDTEAFF
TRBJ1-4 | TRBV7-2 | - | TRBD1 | TGTGCCAGCAGCTACCCCCGGGACAGGGGGCTTGGGGAAAAACTGTTTTTT | CASSYPRDRGLGEKLFF
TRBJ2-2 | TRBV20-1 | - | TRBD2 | TGCAGTGCTAGTAGACTAGCGGTCGCGAACACCGGGGAGCTGTTTTTT | CSASRLAVANTGELFF
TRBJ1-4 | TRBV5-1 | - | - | TGCGCCAGCAGCCAAGGACAAGGGAATGAAAAACTGTTTTTT | CASSQGQGNEKLFF
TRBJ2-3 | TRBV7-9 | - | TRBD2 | TGTGCCAGCAGCTTAGCGGAGACTAGTTTTTGGGGGGGGACAGATACGCAGTATTTT | CASSLAETSFWGGTDTQYF
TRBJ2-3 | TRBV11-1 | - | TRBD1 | TGTGCCAGCAGCTTAGACAGGGGGCTTACAGATACGCAGTATTTT | CASSLDRGLTDTQYF
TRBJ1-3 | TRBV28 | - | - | TGTGCCAGCAGTCGACCGGACAGTTACTCTGGAAACACCATATATTTT | CASSRPDSYSGNTIYF